Detailed here is one T cell receptor beta chain. What it recognizes is unknown. Addition of UMIs with a 6-nucleotide sample barcode was achieved by template switching. TCRdb re-called the 5' RACE reads; one entry per CDR3 protein, DNA not given. The sample includes about 210,000 distinct CDR3 sequences. The data derive from a study of monozygotic twins with inflammatory bowel disease. Whole-study findings and limits: The inverse Simpson measure of TCRbeta diversity was lower in IBD patients than in healthy co-twins. Heterogeneous immunosuppressive treatment regimens may have introduced variability into patient repertoires.

The length of the CDR3 is 15 residues. Germline CDR1 is SGHRS and CDR2 is YFSETQ. J is TRBJ1-1 and V is TRBV5-1. Input material: blood. This clonotype originated in a human donor with ulcerative colitis or Crohn's disease, or a healthy co-twin of an affected twin (not recorded which). CDR3: CASSPRGGENTEAFF.